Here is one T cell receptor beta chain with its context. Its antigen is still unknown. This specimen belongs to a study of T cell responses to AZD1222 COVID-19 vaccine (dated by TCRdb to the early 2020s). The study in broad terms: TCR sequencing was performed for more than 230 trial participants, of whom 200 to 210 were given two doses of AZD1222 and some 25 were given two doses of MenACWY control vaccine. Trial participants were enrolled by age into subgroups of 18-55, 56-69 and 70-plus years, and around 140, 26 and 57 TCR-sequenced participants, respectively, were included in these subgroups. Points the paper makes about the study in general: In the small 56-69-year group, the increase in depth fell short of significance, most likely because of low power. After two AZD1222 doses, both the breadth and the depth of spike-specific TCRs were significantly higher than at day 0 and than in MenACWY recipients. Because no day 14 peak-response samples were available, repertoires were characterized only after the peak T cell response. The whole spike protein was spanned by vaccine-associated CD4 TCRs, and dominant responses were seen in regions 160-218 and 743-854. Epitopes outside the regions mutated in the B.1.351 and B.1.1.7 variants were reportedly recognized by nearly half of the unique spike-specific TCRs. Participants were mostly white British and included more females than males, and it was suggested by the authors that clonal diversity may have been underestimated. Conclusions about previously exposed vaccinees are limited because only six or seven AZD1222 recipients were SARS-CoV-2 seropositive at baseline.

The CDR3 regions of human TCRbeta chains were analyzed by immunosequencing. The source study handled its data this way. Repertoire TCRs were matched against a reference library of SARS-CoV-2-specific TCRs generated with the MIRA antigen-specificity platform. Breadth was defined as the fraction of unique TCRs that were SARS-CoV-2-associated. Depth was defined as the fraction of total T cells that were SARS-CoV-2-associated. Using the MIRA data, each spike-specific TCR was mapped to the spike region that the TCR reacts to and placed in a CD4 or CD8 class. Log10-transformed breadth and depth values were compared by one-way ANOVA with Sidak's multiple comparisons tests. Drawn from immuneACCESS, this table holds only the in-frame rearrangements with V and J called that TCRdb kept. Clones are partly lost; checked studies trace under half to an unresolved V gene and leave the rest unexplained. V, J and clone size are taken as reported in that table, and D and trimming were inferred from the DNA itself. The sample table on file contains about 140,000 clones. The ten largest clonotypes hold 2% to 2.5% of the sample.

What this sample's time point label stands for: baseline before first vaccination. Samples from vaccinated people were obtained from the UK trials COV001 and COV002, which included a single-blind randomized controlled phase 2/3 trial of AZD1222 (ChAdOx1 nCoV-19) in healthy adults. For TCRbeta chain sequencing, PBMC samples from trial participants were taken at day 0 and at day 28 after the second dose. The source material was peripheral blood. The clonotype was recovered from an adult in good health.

CDR3 reads: CASSLRTGGLSQPQHF. The DNA sequence is given as TGTGCCAGTAGTCTCCGGACAGGGGGTTTAAGTCAGCCCCAGCATTTT. The sequence joins TRBV19 to TRBJ1-5; 10 central bases correspond to TRBD1. Trimming leaves V shorter by 5 bases and J shorter by 6 bases, with the junction holding 10 bases beyond the gene matches. Based on the germline V gene (reference sequence), the CDR1 and CDR2 sequences are LNHDA and SQIVND. Spanning cysteine to phenylalanine, the CDR3 consists of 16 amino acids. CDR3 DNA is the only sequence kept; it has 48 bases, read in frame from the first base. With all but the CDR3 taken from the reference TRBV19 and TRBJ1-5 genes, the full variable domain is: DGGITQSPKYLFRKEGQNVTLSCEQNLNHDAMYWYRQDPGQGLRLIYYSQIVNDFQKGDIAEGYSVSREKKESFPLTVTSAQKNPTAFYLCASSLRTGGLSQPQHFGDGTRLSIL.